This T cell receptor beta chain was recorded in a study of OX40 agonist ivuxolimab in advanced cancers. Regarding the complete study: Ivuxolimab was a fully human IgG2 agonistic monoclonal antibody targeting the costimulatory receptor OX40 (CD134). Patients were allowed to have had prior anti-PD-1, anti-PD-L1 or anti-CTLA-4 therapy, and roughly 40% of the dose-escalation patients had been treated with checkpoint inhibitors. Of the 50 or so patients in dose escalation, around 20 had hepatocellular carcinoma, some 15 had melanoma, 9 had renal cell carcinoma and 9 had head and neck cancer. The purpose of peripheral TCRbeta sequencing was to test whether ivuxolimab changed TCR sequence diversity and led to clonal T-cell expansion. The monotherapy dose-escalation portion (N ≈ 55 patients) of the phase I ivuxolimab trial is reported in the paper. The dose-escalation cohort was 82.7% male with a mean age of about 54 years, ranging from about 23 to 85. Intravenous ivuxolimab was administered to patients every 2 weeks at six dose levels: 0.01, 0.1, 0.3, 1.5, 3 and 10 mg/kg. Three dose-escalation patients achieved partial responses, one with hepatocellular carcinoma and two with cutaneous melanoma.

For sequencing of the TCRbeta CDR3 region, genomic DNA was extracted from the sorted cells. The immunoSEQ Assay was used to sequence the TCRbeta CDR3 regions. TCRdb took this table from immuneACCESS and kept in-frame rearrangements with V and J called. Such tables lack part of the clones; where checked against another copy, unresolved V genes explain under half of the gap, and the rest is unexplained. This sample comprises around 74,000 clones, over 75% of them detected only once. In total, the top ten clones hold 0.65% to 0.8% of the sample. V trim: 8 bases; J trim: 5 bases; unmatched bases: 7. The CDR3 runs 13 residues from the cysteine to the phenylalanine. The CDR3 DNA has 39 bases and is translated from base 1. The CDR1 and CDR2 encoded by the germline V gene are MNHNS and SASEGT. Study-wide findings and limitations: In the 0.1-3.0 mg/kg groups, partial responders had among the lowest normalized peripheral clonal expansion, particularly in CD8+ T cells. Low levels of normalized T-cell clonal expansion were also seen in some nonresponding patients. After ivuxolimab, CD8+ T cells had more expanded clones than CD4+ T cells on average. Antigen specificity was not determined for the clonally expanded peripheral T cells. At doses from 0.1 to 3.0 mg/kg, clonal expansion was seen in both CD4+ and CD8+ blood T cells between baseline and week 6.

The trial excluded patients who had a history of autoimmune disease or were on systemic immunosuppression. Peripheral blood for TCR sequencing was collected from all dose cohorts at baseline, on cycle 4 day 1, and on cycle 7 day 1. The samples were drawn from a first-in-human, open-label, multicenter phase I dose-escalation trial of ivuxolimab. Adults with locally advanced or metastatic melanoma, renal cell carcinoma, hepatocellular carcinoma or head and neck squamous cell carcinoma were enrolled in the trial. Before TCR sequencing, CD4+ T cells and CD8+ T cells were sorted from peripheral blood as separate populations. As to this clone: Its cognate antigen has yet to be identified. No qualities accompany the bases; no much larger clone lies one base away.

The chain is made from TRBV6-1 and TRBJ1-2; 8 nucleotides in the junction match TRBD1. The source is an adult with an advanced solid tumor such as melanoma, head and neck, liver or kidney cancer. The sequences come from CD4+ or CD8+ T cells sorted from blood, collected in a trial of the OX40 agonist ivuxolimab. The DNA sequence reads TGTGCCAGCCGACAGGGGTATAGGTATGGCTACACCTTC. Translated, it gives CASRQGYRYGYTF.